This T cell receptor (beta chain) was documented in a study of shared T cell receptors in the human thymus (dated by TCRdb to 2020 to 2022). Background for the entire study: The study examined how the human thymus generates shared, self-reactive T-cell receptor alpha chains.

The method behind the library was the immunoSEQ multiplex PCR assay. TCRdb took this table from immuneACCESS and kept in-frame rearrangements with V and J called. Such tables lack part of the clones; where checked against another copy, unresolved V genes explain under half of the gap, and the rest is unexplained. The sample table records hundreds of thousands of clones; around 87% of these occur just once. The top ten clones comprise roughly 0.0087% of the sample. Points on this clone: Its specific antigen is unknown. No clone much larger than this one lies a single base away; base qualities are absent.

The germline V gene (reference sequence) specifies LNHDA as CDR1 and SQIVND as CDR2. From cysteine to phenylalanine, the CDR3 is 18 amino acids long. This entry keeps only the CDR3 DNA: 54 bases, framed from base 1. The V end gives up 7 bases and the J end 0 bases, leaving 11 bases in the junction not matched to a gene. This same sample was also taken into another study, of human thymus T cells. As the second paper documents: In Finland, the donors were immunologically healthy infants who were having open corrective cardiac surgery for congenital heart defects. The thymus tissue came from surgical resects taken out during corrective cardiac surgery. Biased V and J gene segment usage appeared to be present in both thymic and peripheral blood repertoires. The related research reported highly overlapping thymic TCR repertoires among unrelated individuals. The study characterized TCR alpha and beta repertoires from under 10 infant thymus samples and a few related peripheral blood samples. Donor ages ranged from about 7 to 244 days, and the cohort comprised 5 to 7 male and a couple of female infants. After being mechanically released from the tissue, thymocytes were kept at -70 degrees C in pellets of about 10-33 million cells. A QIAsymphony instrument was used to extract genomic DNA from the frozen cell pellets. The immunoSEQ multiplex PCR assay was used to amplify the TCRB and TCRAD loci from a standardized quantity of quality-controlled genomic DNA. Amplicons spanned the V(D)J region at a length sufficient to cover the CDR3 and identify V and J genes. Amplicon sequencing was performed on an Illumina platform through the commercial immunoSEQ service. Corrections for primer bias and sequencing errors followed previously described methods, while TCRAD and TCRB definitions were based on the IMGT database. The repertoires were analysed using immunoSEQ Analyzer 3.0 and VDJTools for basic statistics, V/J segment usage, diversity estimates, rarefaction and pairwise overlap. Diversity was estimated with Chao1, ChaoE, Efron-Thisted, Shannon and inverse Simpson indices, and also on datasets down-sampled to the smallest sample. Repertoire overlap used strict matching of CDR3 nucleotide sequence, V gene and J gene, with Jaccard-based multidimensional scaling clustering. On average, thymus samples yielded about 730,000 unique TCRB clonotypes, whereas blood samples yielded around 84,000.

The chain employs TRBV19 and TRBJ1-5; 11 middle bases align to TRBD1. The source is a boy in the first two years of life with a congenital heart defect. Donor details come from another sample of the same person, matched by shared clones. The sequenced material came from thymocytes. For the CDR3, the sequence is CASIVGTGGTISNQPQHF. At the DNA level, the sequence is TGTGCCAGTATCGTCGGGACAGGGGGTACGATTAGCAATCAGCCCCAGCATTTT. Beyond the CDR3, the reference TRBV19 and TRBJ1-5 genes provide the residues; the full variable domain reads: DGGITQSPKYLFRKEGQNVTLSCEQNLNHDAMYWYRQDPGQGLRLIYYSQIVNDFQKGDIAEGYSVSREKKESFPLTVTSAQKNPTAFYLCASIVGTGGTISNQPQHFGDGTRLSIL.